This T cell receptor beta chain was captured by sequencing in a study of cytomegalovirus exposure and HLA in healthy donors. Study details: Early on, a data release was issued that held about 85 million unique TCRs from HLA-typed donors. Genotyping of more than 300 donors showed that roughly 83% belonged to the Caucasian-associated ancestry cluster.

The V gene lost 0 bases and the J gene lost 3 bases, with 5 bases spanning the gap. The CDR3 runs to 13 residues. The V gene's germline CDR1 is GTSNPN and CDR2 SVGIG (reference sequence). Study-wide results and caveats: HLA-A and HLA-B allele assignments for most subjects were reportedly predicted accurately using TCR beta sequences.

Comment on this clone: Antigen specificity is unknown.

PCR amplification relied on 60 Vbeta primers (plus 13 Jbeta primers). Source study methods: Later work found approximately 80 million unique TCR beta chains, with around 10 million shared. Method: immunoSEQ multiplex PCR; TCRdb's copy keeps in-frame clones and lacks some. V and J calls and clone size are copied from that table; D and trimming were computed from the DNA. The table lists some 110,000 clones, 70% to 80% of them singletons. V is TRBV30 and J is TRBJ2-2; D is unclear. The specimen sequenced was PBMCs. The source of this sequence is a boy aged 5-17 years in good health and CMV-seronegative. CDR3 loop: CAWSVRHTGELFF. In DNA form, the CDR3 reads TGTGCCTGGAGTGTCAGGCACACCGGGGAGCTGTTTTTT.